Here is one TCR beta chain with its context. The antigen it binds to is not known. No base quality information exists; no much larger clone differs at one position. The sample originates from a study of vaccination effects on CD4 cells after COVID-19 (dated by TCRdb to between 2021 and 2024). Concerning the study at large: Across the study, the median time from the second dose to post-vaccine sampling was 72 days (range 14 to 241). Cultures from other donors in the study were sequenced using the Oncomine TCR Beta short-read assay on an Illumina iSeq 100. SARS-CoV-2 spike-specific CD4+ TCR repertoires were compared before and after mRNA vaccination in COVID-19 convalescent patients and in infection-naive vaccine recipients. Altogether, 10 COVID-19 convalescent patients and several SARS-CoV-2-naive healthy vaccine recipients made up the full study. What the research found in general, with its limitations: In healthy vaccine recipients, vaccine-induced clones were almost all SARS-CoV-2 mono-reactive, with only 1 of 255 cross-reactive with common cold coronaviruses. At late post-vaccination timepoints, both infection-induced and vaccine-induced clones showed marked clonal contraction, consistent with waning T cell responses. Limitations of the study were the small number of convalescent patients and the absence of early post-infection timepoints.

In the ViraFEST assay, PBMC were stimulated with viral peptide pools, and TCR sequencing was then used to find antigen-specific CD4+ T cell clonotypes based on their expansion. After around ten days of culture, CD4+ T cells were isolated with the EasySep CD4+ T cell isolation kit. Each participant received two doses of an mRNA SARS-CoV-2 vaccine, either BNT162b2 or mRNA-1273. None of the healthy vaccine recipients had a prior SARS-CoV-2 infection, which was confirmed by nucleocapsid antibody tests that came back negative both before and after vaccination. Each well held two million PBMC cultured in IMDM containing around 5% human AB serum, 8 to 10 IU/ml IL-2 and gentamicin, along with roughly 10 ug/ml peptides. On days 3 and 7, half of the culture medium was replaced with fresh IL-2-containing medium. Each peptide stimulation condition was cultured in triplicate wells unless otherwise noted. PBMC were separated from whole blood using Ficoll-Paque Plus gradient centrifugation and were then either cryopreserved at -140C or used fresh. Overlapping peptide pools spanned the spike proteins of SARS-CoV-2 and the common cold coronaviruses HCoV-NL63, HCoV-OC43 and HCoV-229E. Genomic DNA was extracted from cultured CD4+ T cells with the QIAamp micro DNA kit.

The CDR3 has 18 amino acids, counting the end cysteine and phenylalanine. Only the CDR3 DNA stays, 54 bases, in frame from base 1. The library was prepared using the immunoSEQ multiplex PCR assay. DNA from the cultured, isolated CD4+ T cells was subjected to TCR beta CDR3 sequencing. Per the authors' processing: The analysis removed non-productive TCR sequences, trimmed reads to the CDR3 region, and retained only CDR3s that were 7 or more amino acids long. Antigen-specific clonotypes were identified with the MANAFEST web app by comparing expansion in peptide wells against reference cultures. Positive clones required FDR<0.05 expansion versus reference and all other wells, odds ratio above 5, and frequency above 0.1% in two replicate wells. Cross-reactive clonotypes were defined as significantly expanded in SARS-CoV-2 spike wells and in at least one common cold coronavirus spike condition. Using the stringdist R package, CDR3 similarity was measured by Levenshtein distance, and unrooted trees were constructed with ape in R 3.6.1. TCRdb obtained this table from immuneACCESS and retained in-frame rearrangements with V and J assigned. These tables miss some clones; where compared with another copy, unresolved V genes account for less than half of the shortfall, and the remainder is unexplained. The V and J calls and clone size come from that table; D and trimming were worked out from the DNA. In this sample the table shows fewer than 25,000 clones, around 70% of which occur a single time. The ten largest clones take up roughly 10% of the sample.

Sequencing used CD4+ T cells from PBMCs cultured with HCoV-NL63 spike peptides, obtained after COVID-19 vaccination. Per the publication, the cell subset or site label means: HCoV-NL63 spike overlapping peptide pool stimulation. The receptor comes from a human donor who received a COVID-19 vaccine. The chain is made from TRBV21-1 and TRBJ2-1; the DNA was not used to check the table's D call, TRBD1. TRBV21-1 is shown as a pseudogene. At the DNA level, the sequence is TGTGCCAGCAGCTTTAAGGGGGACAGGGGGTTGAAGACAATGAGCAGTTTCTTC. Translated, it reads CASSFKGDRGLKTMSSFF.